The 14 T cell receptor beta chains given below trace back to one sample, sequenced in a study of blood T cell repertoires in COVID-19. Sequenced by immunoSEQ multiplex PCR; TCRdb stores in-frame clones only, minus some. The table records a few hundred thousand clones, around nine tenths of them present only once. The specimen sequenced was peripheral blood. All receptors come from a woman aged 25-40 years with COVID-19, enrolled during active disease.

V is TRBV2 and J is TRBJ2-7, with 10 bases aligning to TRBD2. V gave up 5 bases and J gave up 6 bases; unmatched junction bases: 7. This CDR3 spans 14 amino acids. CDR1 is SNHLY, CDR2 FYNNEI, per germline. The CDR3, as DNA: TGTGCCAGCAGTCCTAGCGGGAGCGGCGGCGAGCAGTACTTC. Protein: CASSPSGSGGEQYF.

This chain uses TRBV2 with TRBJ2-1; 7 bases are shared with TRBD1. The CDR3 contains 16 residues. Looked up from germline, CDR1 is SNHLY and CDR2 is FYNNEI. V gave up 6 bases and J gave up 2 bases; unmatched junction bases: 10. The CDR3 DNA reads TGTGCCAGCAGGCGAGACAGGGTAGTCCCCTACAATGAGCAGTTCTTC. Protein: CASRRDRVVPYNEQFF.

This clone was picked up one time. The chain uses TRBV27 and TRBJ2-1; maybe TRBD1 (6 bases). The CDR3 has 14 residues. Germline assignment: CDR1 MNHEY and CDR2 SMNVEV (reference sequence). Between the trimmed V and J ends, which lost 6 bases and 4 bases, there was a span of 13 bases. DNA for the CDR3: TGTGCCAGCAGATTCGGGACACCTTACAATGAGCAGTTCTTC. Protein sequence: CASRFGTPYNEQFF.

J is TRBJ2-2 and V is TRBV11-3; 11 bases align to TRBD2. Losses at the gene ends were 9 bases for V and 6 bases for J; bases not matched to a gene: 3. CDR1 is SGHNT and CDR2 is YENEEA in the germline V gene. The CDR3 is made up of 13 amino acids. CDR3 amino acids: CASGSGRAGELFF. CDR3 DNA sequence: TGTGCCAGTGGTAGCGGGAGGGCCGGGGAGCTGTTTTTT.

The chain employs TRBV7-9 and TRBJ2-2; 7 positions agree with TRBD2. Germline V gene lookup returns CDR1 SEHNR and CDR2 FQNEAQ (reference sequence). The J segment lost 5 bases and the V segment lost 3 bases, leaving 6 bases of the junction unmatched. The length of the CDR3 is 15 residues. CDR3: CASSFGGSLTGELFF. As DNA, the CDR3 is TGTGCCAGCAGCTTCGGCGGGAGTTTGACCGGGGAGCTGTTTTTT.

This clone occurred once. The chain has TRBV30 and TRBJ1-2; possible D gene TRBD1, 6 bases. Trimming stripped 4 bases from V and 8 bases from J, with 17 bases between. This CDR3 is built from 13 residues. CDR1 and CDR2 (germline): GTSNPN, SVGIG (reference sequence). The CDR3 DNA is TGTGCCTGGACCTTTACCCCACAGGGAGGCTACACCTTC. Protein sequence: CAWTFTPQGGYTF.

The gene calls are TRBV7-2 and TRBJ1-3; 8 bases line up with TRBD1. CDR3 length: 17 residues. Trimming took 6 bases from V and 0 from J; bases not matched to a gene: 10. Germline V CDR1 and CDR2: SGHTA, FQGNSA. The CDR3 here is CASRGTGQPASGNTIYF. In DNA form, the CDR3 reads TGTGCCAGCAGAGGGACAGGCCAGCCAGCCTCTGGAAACACCATATATTTT.

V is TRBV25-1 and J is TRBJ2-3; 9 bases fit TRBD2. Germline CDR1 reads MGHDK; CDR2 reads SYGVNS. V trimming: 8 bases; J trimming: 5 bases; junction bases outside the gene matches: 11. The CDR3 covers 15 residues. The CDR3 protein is CASPGLALEEDTQYF. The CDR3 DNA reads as TGTGCCAGCCCGGGACTAGCCCTAGAGGAAGATACGCAGTATTTT.

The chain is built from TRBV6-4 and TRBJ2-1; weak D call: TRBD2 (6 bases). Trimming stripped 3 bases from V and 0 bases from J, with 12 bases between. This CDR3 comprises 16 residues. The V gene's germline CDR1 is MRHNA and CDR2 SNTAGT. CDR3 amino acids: CASSEEGGGSYNEQFF. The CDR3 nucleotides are TGTGCCAGCAGTGAGGAGGGAGGTGGCTCCTACAATGAGCAGTTCTTC.

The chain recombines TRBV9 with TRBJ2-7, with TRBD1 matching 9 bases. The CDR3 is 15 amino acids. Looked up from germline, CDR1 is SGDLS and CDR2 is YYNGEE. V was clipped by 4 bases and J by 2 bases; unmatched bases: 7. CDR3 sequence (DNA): TGTGCCAGCAGCTCACCGGGACAGGGACCCTACGAGCAGTACTTC. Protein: CASSSPGQGPYEQYF.

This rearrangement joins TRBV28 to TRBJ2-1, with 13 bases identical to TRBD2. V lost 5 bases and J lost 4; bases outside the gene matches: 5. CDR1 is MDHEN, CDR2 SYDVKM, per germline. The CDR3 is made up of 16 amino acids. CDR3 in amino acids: CASSPQGLAGYNEQFF. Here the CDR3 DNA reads TGTGCCAGCAGTCCACAGGGACTAGCGGGATACAATGAGCAGTTCTTC.

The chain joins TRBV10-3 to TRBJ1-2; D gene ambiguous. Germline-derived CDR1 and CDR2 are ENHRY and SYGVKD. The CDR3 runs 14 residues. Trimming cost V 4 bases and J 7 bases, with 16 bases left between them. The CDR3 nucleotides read TGTGCCATCAGTGCACCGCGGGCGGGCGGTGGCTACACCTTC. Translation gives CAISAPRAGGGYTF.

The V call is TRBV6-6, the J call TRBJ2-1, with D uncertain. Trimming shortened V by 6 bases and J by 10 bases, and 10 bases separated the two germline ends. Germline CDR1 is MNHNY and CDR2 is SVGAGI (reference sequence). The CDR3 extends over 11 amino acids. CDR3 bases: TGTGCCAGCAGCTCCCCGAGGGAGCAGTTCTTC. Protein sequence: CASSSPREQFF.

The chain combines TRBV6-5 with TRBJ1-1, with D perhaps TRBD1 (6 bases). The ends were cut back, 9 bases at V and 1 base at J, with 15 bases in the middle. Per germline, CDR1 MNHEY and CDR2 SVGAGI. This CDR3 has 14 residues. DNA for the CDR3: TGTGCCAGTTCGACAGGCTCAACGAACACTGAAGCTTTCTTT. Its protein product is CASSTGSTNTEAFF.